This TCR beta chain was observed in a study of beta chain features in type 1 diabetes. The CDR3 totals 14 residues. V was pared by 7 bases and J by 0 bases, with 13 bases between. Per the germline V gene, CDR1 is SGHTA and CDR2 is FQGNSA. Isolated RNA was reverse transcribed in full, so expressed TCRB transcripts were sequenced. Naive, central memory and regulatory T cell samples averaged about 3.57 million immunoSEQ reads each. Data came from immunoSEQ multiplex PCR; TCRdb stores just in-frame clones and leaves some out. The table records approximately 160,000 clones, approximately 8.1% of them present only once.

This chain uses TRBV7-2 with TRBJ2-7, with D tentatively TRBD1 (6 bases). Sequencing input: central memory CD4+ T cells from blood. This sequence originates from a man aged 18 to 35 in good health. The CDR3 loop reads CASTGQRDSYEQYF. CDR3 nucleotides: TGTGCCAGCACGGGACAAAGGGACTCCTACGAGCAGTACTTC. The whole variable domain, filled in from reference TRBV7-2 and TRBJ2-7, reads GAGVSQSPSNKVTEKGKDVELRCDPISGHTALYWYRQSLGQGLEFLIYFQGNSAPDKSGLPSDRFSAERTGGSVSTLTIQRTQQEDSAVYLCASTGQRDSYEQYFGPGTRLTVT.